This T cell receptor (beta chain) was captured in a study of blood T cells in healthy people across ages. The study, taken as a whole, reports: Whereas aged donors had fewer naive CD4+ cells, long-lived donors had more of them and higher diversity.

The second PCR ran roughly 6 to 12 cycles with a sample-barcoded 5' primer and J-beta primers. Sequencing of every sample gave 3 million or more CDR3-containing paired-end reads. TCRdb itself ran the 5' RACE reads through MiXCR, one entry per CDR3 protein. The table lists around 1.5 million distinct CDR3 sequences, approximately 59% of them singletons. This clonotype has only a few counts. Its antigen is unidentified. Material for sequencing was blood. The clonotype was recovered from a man aged 18 to 30 in good health.

Here the CDR3 DNA reads TGCAGCGTAGGTCTGGGCCAGGGACCTTACGAGCAGTACTTC. Amino acid sequence: CSVGLGQGPYEQYF. The chain recombines TRBV29-1 with TRBJ2-7; the D call may be TRBD1 or TRBD2 (5 bases each). Germline CDR1 SQVTM, CDR2 ANQGSEA. V dropped 6 bases and J dropped 4 bases, with 19 bases sitting between them. The CDR3 is 14 amino acids.